This T cell receptor (beta chain) was sequenced in a study of blood T cells in healthy people across ages. Overall study context: Per every two T cells, about one barcoded beta molecule was captured by template switching.

Overall study results and limits: Estimates based on one million T cells were treated as lower bounds.

This clonotype was counted a few times. The antigen is undetermined. The authors ran a second PCR of 7 to 11 cycles using a sample-barcoded 5' primer and a J-beta primer mix. Using its own MiXCR run on the 5' RACE reads, TCRdb lists one record per CDR3 protein. Of 700,000 to 900,000 distinct CDR3 sequences listed, about 55% are singletons. This CDR3 spans 17 amino acids. Unmatched junction bases numbered 24, after V lost 4 bases and J lost 14 bases. Germline V lookup: CDR1 MGHRA, CDR2 YSYEKL. The TCR was taken from a man older than 75 in good health. The specimen sequenced was blood. The V and J genes are TRBV4-1 and TRBJ2-3; 7 bases match TRBD1. The CDR3 DNA reads TGCGCCAGCAGCCCCCAGTTTTTGGACAGGCGTATAGGATACGCGTATTTT. This encodes CASSPQFLDRRIGYAYF.